One sample yielded the 21 T cell receptor beta chains listed below, sequenced in a study of blood T cell repertoires in COVID-19. Only in-frame clones appear in the TCRdb table, and some are missing; sequencing was by immunoSEQ multiplex PCR. Of roughly 140,000 clones listed, about 86% are singletons. Sequenced: PBMCs or T cells enriched from blood (not recorded which). The receptor source for this set is a man aged 50-60 years who had recovered from COVID-19.

The chain is built from TRBV18 and TRBJ2-5, with D uncertain. Trimming stripped 2 bases from V and 1 base from J, with 5 bases between. The CDR3 length is 13 residues. The germline V gene encodes CDR1 KGHSH and CDR2 LQKENI. The CDR3 reads CASSPLAQETQYF. For the CDR3, the DNA is TGTGCCAGCTCACCATTAGCCCAAGAGACCCAGTACTTC.

In its sample, this clone ranks as medium-sized (0.01 to 0.1%). The J gene is TRBJ2-3, the V gene TRBV6-1, with 12 bases aligning to TRBD2. Trimming took 2 bases from V and 4 from J; bases not matched to a gene: 1. The germline V gene has CDR1 MNHNS and CDR2 SASEGT. The CDR3 covers 15 residues. The CDR3 protein is CASSELAGGPDTQYF. DNA of the CDR3: TGTGCCAGCAGTGAACTAGCGGGGGGGCCAGATACGCAGTATTTT.

To note about this clone: The same CDR3 can be traced to other DNA sequences in this sample. J is TRBJ1-2 and V is TRBV3-1 (or the pseudogene TRBV3-2); 8 nucleotides match TRBD1. The V gene end was trimmed by 3 bases and the J gene end by 7 bases; junction bases not matched to a gene: 7. This CDR3 is 14 amino acids long. CDR1 LGHDT and CDR2 YNNKEL come from the germline V gene (reference sequence). CDR3 region: CASSQAGTGGGYTF. As DNA, the CDR3 is TGTGCCAGCAGCCAGGCCGGGACAGGAGGTGGCTACACCTTC.

The CDR3 region has the DNA TGTGCCAGCAGTCAGAATTCCGGGACAAGGTCCGAGCAGTACTTC. Its protein is CASSQNSGTRSEQYF. The chain combines TRBV6-6 with TRBJ2-7; D may be TRBD1 (6 bases). CDR1 MNHNY and CDR2 SVGAGI come from the germline V gene (reference sequence). Trimming stripped 5 bases from V and 6 bases from J, with 20 bases between. The CDR3 spans 15 residues.

The chain is built from TRBV5-1 and TRBJ2-2, with TRBD1 matching 10 bases. The trim removed 0 bases at V and 6 bases at J, leaving 8 bases unmatched. The CDR3 runs 17 residues. CDR1 and CDR2 (germline): SGHRS, YFSETQ. DNA of the CDR3: TGCGCCAGCAGCTTGGATCGCGACAGGGGGCCCCCCGGGGAGCTGTTTTTT. It specifies CASSLDRDRGPPGELFF.

The chain carries TRBV12-3 or TRBV12-4 and TRBJ1-2, with TRBD1 matching 7 bases. The CDR3 spans 13 residues. V was pared by 5 bases and J by 8 bases, with 8 bases of the junction left unmatched. CDR3 residues: CASSRDRASGYTF. In nucleotides, the CDR3 is TGTGCCAGCAGTCGCGACAGGGCGTCCGGCTACACCTTC.

The gene calls are TRBV9 and TRBJ1-1; TRBD1 agrees at 8 bases. The germline V gene has CDR1 SGDLS and CDR2 YYNGEE. Trimming cost V 4 bases and J 5 bases; bases outside gene matches: 10. The CDR3 covers 15 residues. In DNA form, the CDR3 reads TGTGCCAGCAGCACCAGTGGACAGGGTCAAACTGAAGCTTTCTTT. Translating gives CASSTSGQGQTEAFF.

V gene TRBV2 combines with J gene TRBJ1-2; D unclear. The CDR3 length is 13 residues. V gave up 5 bases and J gave up 1 base, with 8 bases separating them. Germline CDR1 reads SNHLY; CDR2 reads FYNNEI. The CDR3 DNA follows: TGTGCCAGCAGTTCTACCTTTAACTATGGCTACACCTTC. It codes for CASSSTFNYGYTF.

The genes are TRBV14 and TRBJ2-3; TRBD2 might be the D (6 bases). Germline V gene lookup returns CDR1 SGHDN and CDR2 FVKESK. This CDR3 has 12 amino acids. Trimming removed 8 bases at V and 0 bases at J, with 6 bases between. The CDR3 spells CASGGSTDTQYF. The CDR3 DNA sequence: TGTGCCAGCGGGGGGAGCACAGATACGCAGTATTTT. Based on the CDR3 plus reference TRBV14 and TRBJ2-3, the full variable domain is EAGVTQFPSHSVIEKGQTVTLRCDPISGHDNLYWYRRVMGKEIKFLLHFVKESKQDESGMPNNRFLAERTGGTYSTLKVQPAELEDSGVYFCASGGSTDTQYFGPGTRLTVL.

Concerning this clone: One end of the junction fails to match germline, which may point to a read error. V gene TRBV2 combines with J gene TRBJ1-1, with D tentatively TRBD1 (5 bases). The CDR3 has 12 residues. Germline-derived CDR1 and CDR2 are SNHLY and FYNNEI. The CDR3 bases are TGTGCCAGCAGAGAAGGGGCCAACGAAGCTTTCTTT. This sequence encodes CASREGANEAFF. The entire variable domain, with the rest obtained from reference TRBV2 and TRBJ1-1, is as follows: EPEVTQTPSHQVTQMGQEVILRCVPISNHLYFYWYRQILGQKVEFLVSFYNNEISEKSEIFDDQFSVERPDGSNFTLKIRSTKLEDSAMYFCASREGANEAFFGQGTRLTVV.

The rearrangement links TRBV6-1 to TRBJ1-2; D is perhaps TRBD1 (5 bases). The germline CDR1 and CDR2 sequences are MNHNS and SASEGT. The CDR3 length is 14 residues. Trimming took off 3 bases at V and 3 bases at J, with 11 bases between the two ends. The CDR3 DNA sequence: TGTGCCAGCAGTGAGGTGGGGCTTGACTATGGCTACACCTTC. This gives the protein CASSEVGLDYGYTF.

The chain has TRBV27 and TRBJ1-6, with no clear D. Trimming left V 6 bases short and J 0 bases short, with 12 bases between. This CDR3 is built from 16 residues. Germline V gene data show CDR1 as MNHEY and CDR2 as SMNVEV (reference sequence). The CDR3 coding sequence is TGTGCCAGCAGAAACACCCTTGGCTCCTATAATTCACCCCTCCACTTT. This sequence encodes CASRNTLGSYNSPLHF.

V and J are TRBV11-3 and TRBJ1-6; D is unresolved. The V end was cut by 2 bases, the J end by 8 bases, with 7 bases between. This CDR3 has 13 residues. Germline V lookup: CDR1 SGHNT, CDR2 YENEEA. The CDR3 coding sequence is TGTGCCAGCAGCTTACGGAGAGATTCACCCCTCCACTTT. Translation gives CASSLRRDSPLHF.

This clone was counted a few times. The chain links TRBV3-1 (or the pseudogene TRBV3-2) to TRBJ2-1, with D hard to call. The CDR3 has 15 residues. V lost 0 bases and J lost 4, with 10 bases in between. Germline V gene data show CDR1 as LGHDT and CDR2 as YNNKEL (reference sequence). The CDR3 DNA reads TGTGCCAGCAGCCAAGATCAGGTTGTTTACAATGAGCAGTTCTTC. This translates into CASSQDQVVYNEQFF.

The CDR3: CASSQIRGAGTGELFF. CDR3 DNA: TGTGCCAGCAGCCAAATACGGGGGGCGGGCACCGGGGAGCTGTTTTTT. This chain links TRBV3-1 (or the pseudogene TRBV3-2) with TRBJ2-2; tentatively, D is TRBD2 (7 bases). This CDR3 comprises 16 residues. From germline, CDR1 is LGHDT and CDR2 YNNKEL (reference sequence). V was pared by 2 bases and J by 4 bases, with 14 bases between.

This clone was counted once. The CDR3 bases are TGTGCCAGCAGCTTAGTGGGGAGGAACACTGAAGCTTTCTTT. It yields the protein CASSLVGRNTEAFF. J is TRBJ1-1 and V is TRBV13; D is unresolved. From germline, CDR1 is PRHDT and CDR2 FYEKMQ (reference sequence). V was shortened by 1 base and J by 1 base, with 7 bases between the two germline ends. The CDR3 runs to 14 residues.

The rearrangement joins TRBV3-1 (or the pseudogene TRBV3-2) to TRBJ1-3; D call uncertain. Trimming stripped 2 bases from V and 0 bases from J, with 11 bases between. Germline loops: CDR1 LGHDT, CDR2 YNNKEL (reference sequence). The CDR3 sequence is 16 residues long. Here the CDR3 reads CASSQTHITSGNTIYF. Here the CDR3 DNA reads TGTGCCAGCAGCCAAACGCACATTACCTCTGGAAACACCATATATTTT.

V and J are TRBV6-6 and TRBJ2-3; TRBD1 agrees at 7 bases. This CDR3 has 13 residues. V lost 0 bases and J lost 9; bases outside the gene matches: 3. CDR1 and CDR2 from the germline V gene are MNHNY and SVGAGI (reference sequence). DNA of the CDR3: TGTGCCAGCAGTTACTCGAGGGACAGAACGCAGTATTTT. Its translation: CASSYSRDRTQYF.

This chain uses TRBV5-1 with TRBJ2-6, with a weak D call TRBD1 (6 bases). The V gene's germline CDR1 is SGHRS and CDR2 YFSETQ. This CDR3 has 16 residues. V was trimmed by 4 bases and J by 4 bases, leaving 15 bases between them. The CDR3 region is CASSPSTGYGANVLTF. The CDR3 DNA reads TGCGCCAGCAGCCCGTCAACAGGGTACGGGGCCAACGTCCTGACTTTC.

The chain carries TRBV9 and TRBJ2-7; 9 bases match TRBD2. J gave up 6 bases and V 0 bases, and 10 bases lay outside the gene matches. The germline CDR1 and CDR2 sequences are SGDLS and YYNGEE. The CDR3 contains 16 residues. CDR3 sequence: CASSVGGLAGNLEQYF. In DNA, the CDR3 is TGTGCCAGCAGCGTAGGCGGGCTAGCGGGGAACCTCGAGCAGTACTTC.

The chain carries TRBV14 and TRBJ1-1; D unclear. V was cut by 1 base and J by 1 base, with 4 bases left in between. The CDR3 runs to 13 residues. Germline-derived CDR1 and CDR2 are SGHDN and FVKESK. In DNA, the CDR3 is TGTGCCAGCAGCCAAGCGGGGAACACTGAAGCTTTCTTT. This codes for CASSQAGNTEAFF. Looking up the rest from reference TRBV14 and TRBJ1-1 gives the full variable domain: EAGVTQFPSHSVIEKGQTVTLRCDPISGHDNLYWYRRVMGKEIKFLLHFVKESKQDESGMPNNRFLAERTGGTYSTLKVQPAELEDSGVYFCASSQAGNTEAFFGQGTRLTVV.